The clone carrying this T cell receptor (beta chain) was observed once. Germline CDR1 SGDLS, CDR2 YYNGEE. The length of the CDR3 is 14 residues. Trimming at V came to 2 bases and at J to 4 bases, leaving 1 base not matched to a gene. The data were taken from a study of blood T cell repertoires in COVID-19. Study-level background: Material from acute and convalescent COVID-19 was sourced from the United States, Italy and Spain. The cDNA or gDNA used as material had been derived from T cells, B-cell-depleted T cells, or PBMCs.

As handled by the study authors: Estimates of nucleated cell counts were drawn from the amplification of reference gene primers. Sequencing was performed with immunoSEQ multiplex PCR; in TCRdb, only in-frame clones are kept and a portion is missing. V, J and clone size were drawn from that table, and D and trimming were deduced from the DNA. The sample has 110,000 or so clones; roughly 84% are singletons. Sequencing used peripheral blood. V and J are TRBV9 and TRBJ2-2; 8 bases map to TRBD1. The sequence came from a man in his forties with acute or convalescent COVID-19. As DNA, the CDR3 is TGTGCCAGCAGCGTCACAGGGGGCACCGGGGAGCTGTTTTTT. It codes for CASSVTGGTGELFF. The variable domain in full, completed from reference TRBV9 and TRBJ2-2, reads DSGVTQTPKHLITATGQRVTLRCSPRSGDLSVYWYQQSLDQGLQFLIQYYNGEERAKGNILERFSAQQFPDLHSELNLSSLELGDSALYFCASSVTGGTGELFFGEGSRLTVL.